This TCR beta chain was sequenced in a study of T cell changes during pregnancy in multiple sclerosis. Germline loops: CDR1 MNHEY, CDR2 SMNVEV (reference sequence). V lost 6 bases, J lost 3 bases, and 13 bases stayed unmatched. The CDR3 runs 17 residues. Libraries were prepared by immunoSEQ multiplex PCR; TCRdb keeps only in-frame clonotypes and omits some of them. The repertoire consists of some 32,000 clones, with 90% occurring once and the leading ten covering roughly 4%. The sequences come from CD8+ T cells from peripheral blood mononuclear cells, collected in the second trimester of pregnancy. The V and J genes are TRBV27 and TRBJ2-7; TRBD2 matches 11 bases. This sequence was found in a female donor with multiple sclerosis, enrolled in a pregnancy study. CDR3 in amino acids: CASRGRTSGPKSYEQYF. The CDR3 DNA sequence: TGTGCCAGCAGAGGGCGGACTAGCGGGCCGAAAAGCTACGAGCAGTACTTC.